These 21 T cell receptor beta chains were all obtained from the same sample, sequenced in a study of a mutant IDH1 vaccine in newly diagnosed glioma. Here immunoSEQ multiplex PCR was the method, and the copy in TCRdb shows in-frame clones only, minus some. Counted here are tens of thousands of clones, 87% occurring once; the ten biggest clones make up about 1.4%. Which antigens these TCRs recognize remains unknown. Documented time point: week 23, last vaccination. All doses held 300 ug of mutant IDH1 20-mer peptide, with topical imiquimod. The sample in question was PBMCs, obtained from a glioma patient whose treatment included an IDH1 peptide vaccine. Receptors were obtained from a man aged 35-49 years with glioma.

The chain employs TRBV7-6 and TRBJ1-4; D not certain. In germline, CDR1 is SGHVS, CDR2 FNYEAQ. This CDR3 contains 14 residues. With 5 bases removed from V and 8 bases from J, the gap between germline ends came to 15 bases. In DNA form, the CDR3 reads TGTGCCAGCAGCCGTAGGGCCCCGGACGAAAAACTGTTTTTT. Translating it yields CASSRRAPDEKLFF.

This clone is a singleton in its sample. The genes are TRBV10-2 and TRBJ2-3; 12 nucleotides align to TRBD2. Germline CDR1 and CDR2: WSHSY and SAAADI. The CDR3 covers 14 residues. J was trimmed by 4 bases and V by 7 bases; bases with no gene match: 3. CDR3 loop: CASNGLAGSDTQYF. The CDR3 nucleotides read TGCGCCAGCAATGGACTAGCGGGATCAGATACGCAGTATTTT.

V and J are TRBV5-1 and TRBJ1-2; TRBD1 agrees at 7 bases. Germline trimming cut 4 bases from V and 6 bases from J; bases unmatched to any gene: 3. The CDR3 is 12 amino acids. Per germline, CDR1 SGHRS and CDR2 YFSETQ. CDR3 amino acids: CASSVDRDGYTF. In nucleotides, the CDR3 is TGCGCCAGCAGCGTCGACAGGGATGGCTACACCTTC. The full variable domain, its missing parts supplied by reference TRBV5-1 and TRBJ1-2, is KAGVTQTPRYLIKTRGQQVTLSCSPISGHRSVSWYQQTPGQGLQFLFEYFSETQRNKGNFPGRFSGRQFSNSRSEMNVSTLELGDSALYLCASSVDRDGYTFGSGTRLTVV.

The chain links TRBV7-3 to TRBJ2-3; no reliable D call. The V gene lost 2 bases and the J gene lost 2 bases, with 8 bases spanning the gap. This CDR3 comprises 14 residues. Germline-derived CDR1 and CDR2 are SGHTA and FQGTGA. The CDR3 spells CASSLADATDTQYF. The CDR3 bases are TGTGCCAGCAGCTTAGCGGACGCCACAGATACGCAGTATTTT. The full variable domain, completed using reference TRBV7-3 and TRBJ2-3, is GAGVSQTPSNKVTEKGKYVELRCDPISGHTALYWYRQSLGQGPEFLIYFQGTGAADDSGLPNDRFFAVRPEGSVSTLKIQRTERGDSAVYLCASSLADATDTQYFGPGTRLTVL.

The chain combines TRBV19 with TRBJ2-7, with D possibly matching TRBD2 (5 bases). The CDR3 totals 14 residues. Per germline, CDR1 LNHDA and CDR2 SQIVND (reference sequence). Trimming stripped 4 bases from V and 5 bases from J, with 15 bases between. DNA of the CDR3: TGTGCCAGTAGTACCAGAGGGCGTTTCAACGAGCAGTACTTC. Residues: CASSTRGRFNEQYF.

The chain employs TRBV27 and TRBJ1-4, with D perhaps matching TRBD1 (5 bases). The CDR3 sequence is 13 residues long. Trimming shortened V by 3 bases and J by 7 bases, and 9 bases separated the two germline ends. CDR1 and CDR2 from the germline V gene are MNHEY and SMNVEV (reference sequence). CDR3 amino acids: CASSFAGGEKLFF. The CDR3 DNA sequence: TGTGCCAGCAGTTTCGCGGGGGGTGAAAAACTGTTTTTT.

The CDR3 sequence is CASSQYRGGNTGELFF. The CDR3 DNA reads TGTGCCAGCAGCCAATACAGGGGAGGCAACACCGGGGAGCTGTTTTTT. The chain employs TRBV4-2 and TRBJ2-2; D may be TRBD1 (7 bases). V dropped 2 bases and J dropped 2 bases, with 12 bases sitting between them. The CDR3 consists of 16 residues. CDR1 and CDR2 from the germline V gene are LGHNA and YNFKEQ.

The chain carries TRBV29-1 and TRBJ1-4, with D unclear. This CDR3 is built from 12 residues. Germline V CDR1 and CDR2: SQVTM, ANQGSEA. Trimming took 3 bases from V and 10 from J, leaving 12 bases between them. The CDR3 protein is CSVDAPEGKLFF. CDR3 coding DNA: TGCAGCGTTGACGCCCCAGAGGGAAAACTGTTTTTT.

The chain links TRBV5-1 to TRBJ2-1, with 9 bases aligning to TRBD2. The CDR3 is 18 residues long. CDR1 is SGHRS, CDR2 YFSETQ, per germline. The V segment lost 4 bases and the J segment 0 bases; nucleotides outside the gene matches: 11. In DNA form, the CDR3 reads TGCGCCAGCAGCCCCCAAACTAGCGGGTGGAGCTCCTACAATGAGCAGTTCTTC. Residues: CASSPQTSGWSSYNEQFF.

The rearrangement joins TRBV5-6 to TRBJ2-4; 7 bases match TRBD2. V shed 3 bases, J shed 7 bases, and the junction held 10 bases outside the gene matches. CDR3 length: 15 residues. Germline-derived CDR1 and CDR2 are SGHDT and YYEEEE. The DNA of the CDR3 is TGTGCCAGCAGCTCCCCCCGACTAGCTCGTAACATTCAGTACTTC. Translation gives CASSSPRLARNIQYF.

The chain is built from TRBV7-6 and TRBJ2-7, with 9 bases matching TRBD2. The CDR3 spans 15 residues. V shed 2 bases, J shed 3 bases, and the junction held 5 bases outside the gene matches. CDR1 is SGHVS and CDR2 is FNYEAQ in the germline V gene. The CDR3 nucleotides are TGTGCCAGCAGCTTACTCGCGGGAGGGGACTACGAGCAGTACTTC. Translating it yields CASSLLAGGDYEQYF.

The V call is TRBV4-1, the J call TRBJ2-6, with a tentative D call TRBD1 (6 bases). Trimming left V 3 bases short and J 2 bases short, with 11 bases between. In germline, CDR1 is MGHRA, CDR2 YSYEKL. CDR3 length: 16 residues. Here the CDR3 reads CASSHTRGTGANVLTF. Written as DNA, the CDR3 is TGCGCCAGCAGCCATACCAGGGGCACTGGGGCCAACGTCCTGACTTTC.

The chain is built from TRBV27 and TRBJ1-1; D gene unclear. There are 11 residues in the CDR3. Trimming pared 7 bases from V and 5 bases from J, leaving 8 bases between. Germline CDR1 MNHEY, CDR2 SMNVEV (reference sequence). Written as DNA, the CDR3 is TGTGCCAGCACCTCCAGGACTGAAGCTTTCTTT. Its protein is CASTSRTEAFF.

For the CDR3, the DNA is TGTGCCAGCAGTCTTAGAACTGACAGGGCGACCTATGGCTACACCTTC. This gives the protein CASSLRTDRATYGYTF. This chain links TRBV27 with TRBJ1-2, with 7 positions matching TRBD1. CDR3 length: 16 residues. V lost 5 bases to trimming and J lost 4 bases; unmatched junction nucleotides: 13. CDR1 is MNHEY and CDR2 is SMNVEV in the germline V gene (reference sequence).

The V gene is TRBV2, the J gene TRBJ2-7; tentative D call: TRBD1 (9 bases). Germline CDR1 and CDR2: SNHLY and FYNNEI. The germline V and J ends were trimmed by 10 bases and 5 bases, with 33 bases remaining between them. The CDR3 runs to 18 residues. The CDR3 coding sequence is TGTGCCAACCACAGGGGGCTTGGGACTAGAGGCTCTGTGGACGAGCAGTACTTC. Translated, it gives CANHRGLGTRGSVDEQYF.

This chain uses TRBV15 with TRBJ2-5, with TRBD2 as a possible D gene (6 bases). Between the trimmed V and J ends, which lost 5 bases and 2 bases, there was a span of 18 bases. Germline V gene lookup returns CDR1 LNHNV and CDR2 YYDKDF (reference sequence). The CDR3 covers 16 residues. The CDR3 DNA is TGTGCCACCAGCCCCCCCCGGGGGAGGCAACAAGAGACCCAGTACTTC. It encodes CATSPPRGRQQETQYF.

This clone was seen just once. The CDR3 DNA sequence: TGCGCCAGCAGCCAAGTCGGGACTACCGAAAACATTCAGTACTTC. Translation: CASSQVGTTENIQYF. The chain employs TRBV4-3 and TRBJ2-4, with 7 bases that match TRBD2. CDR3 length equals 15 residues. The ends lost 1 base at V and 5 bases at J; junction bases unmatched: 5. CDR1 LGHNA and CDR2 YSLEER come from the germline V gene.

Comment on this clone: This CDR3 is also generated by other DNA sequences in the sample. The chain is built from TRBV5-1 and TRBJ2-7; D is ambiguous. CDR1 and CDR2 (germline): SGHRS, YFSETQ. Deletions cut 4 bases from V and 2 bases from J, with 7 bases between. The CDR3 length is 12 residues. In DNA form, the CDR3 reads TGCGCCAGCAGCCTCCGACCCTACGAGCAGTACTTC. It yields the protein CASSLRPYEQYF.

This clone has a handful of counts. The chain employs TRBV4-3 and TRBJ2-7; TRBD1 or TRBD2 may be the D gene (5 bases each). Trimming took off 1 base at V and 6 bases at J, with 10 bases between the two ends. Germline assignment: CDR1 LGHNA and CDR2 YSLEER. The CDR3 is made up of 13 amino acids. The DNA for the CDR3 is TGCGCCAGCAGCCAAGTGACTGGGGGCGAGCAGTACTTC. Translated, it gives CASSQVTGGEQYF.

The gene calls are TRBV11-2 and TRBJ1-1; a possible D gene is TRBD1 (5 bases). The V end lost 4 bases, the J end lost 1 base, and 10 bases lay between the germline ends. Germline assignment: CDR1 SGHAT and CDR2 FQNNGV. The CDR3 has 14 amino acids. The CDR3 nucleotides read TGTGCCAGCAGCTGGGGGTTCTCGAACACTGAAGCTTTCTTT. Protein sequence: CASSWGFSNTEAFF.

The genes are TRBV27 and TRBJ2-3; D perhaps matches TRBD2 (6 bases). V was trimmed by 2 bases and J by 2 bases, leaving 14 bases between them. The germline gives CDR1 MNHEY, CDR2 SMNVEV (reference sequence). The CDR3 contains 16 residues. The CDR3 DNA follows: TGTGCCAGCAGTTTAAGGCTAGCGACGACCACAGATACGCAGTATTTT. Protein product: CASSLRLATTTDTQYF.